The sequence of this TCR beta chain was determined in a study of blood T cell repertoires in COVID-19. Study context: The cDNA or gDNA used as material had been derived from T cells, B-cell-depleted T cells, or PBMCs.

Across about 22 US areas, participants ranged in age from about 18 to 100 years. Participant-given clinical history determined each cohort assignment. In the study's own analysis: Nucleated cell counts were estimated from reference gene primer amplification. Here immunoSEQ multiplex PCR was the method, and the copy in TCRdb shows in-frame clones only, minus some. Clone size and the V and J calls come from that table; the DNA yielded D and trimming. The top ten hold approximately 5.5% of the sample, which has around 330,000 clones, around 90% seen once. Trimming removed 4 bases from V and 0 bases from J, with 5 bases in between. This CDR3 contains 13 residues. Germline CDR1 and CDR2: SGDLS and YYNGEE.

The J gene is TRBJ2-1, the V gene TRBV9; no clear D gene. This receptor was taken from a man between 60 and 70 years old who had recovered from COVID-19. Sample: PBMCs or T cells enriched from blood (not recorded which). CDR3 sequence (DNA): TGTGCCAGCAGCTTGAGCTCCTACAATGAGCAGTTCTTC. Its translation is CASSLSSYNEQFF. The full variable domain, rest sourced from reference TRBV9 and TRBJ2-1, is DSGVTQTPKHLITATGQRVTLRCSPRSGDLSVYWYQQSLDQGLQFLIQYYNGEERAKGNILERFSAQQFPDLHSELNLSSLELGDSALYFCASSLSSYNEQFFGPGTRLTVL.